The 12 T cell receptor beta chains below were found in one sample sequenced in a study of spatial heterogeneity in lung cancer. General observations from the study: Counts that tracked tumor mutation counts were those of expanded intratumoral alpha and beta TCRs.

TCRdb re-derived calls from the 5' RACE reads in MiXCR, one entry per CDR3 protein. Altogether around 12,000 distinct CDR3 sequences are present, about 5% being singletons, with the ten largest covering 35% to 40%. Specified time point: sample taken at primary tumor resection. The antigens for these receptors are not known. The source was lung tumor tissue, collected at surgery. The receptor source for this set is a male donor with early-stage non-small cell lung cancer.

This clonotype has a count of ten or more. The chain joins TRBV12-3 or TRBV12-4 to TRBJ1-3; 7 bases map to TRBD1. V shed 5 bases, J shed 4 bases, and the junction held 5 bases outside the gene matches. This CDR3 is 14 amino acids long. The CDR3 coding sequence is TGTGCCAGCAGTGCCAGGGACAGAGGAAACACCATATATTTT. This sequence encodes CASSARDRGNTIYF.

This clonotype was seen ten or more times. The V call is TRBV7-3, the J call TRBJ2-1; D remains ambiguous. Germline V CDR1 and CDR2: SGHTA, FQGTGA. The CDR3 consists of 13 residues. V was clipped by 4 bases and J by 5 bases, with 9 bases between them. The CDR3 protein is CASSYSANNEQFF. DNA of the CDR3: TGTGCCAGCAGCTATTCGGCCAACAATGAGCAGTTCTTC.

This clonotype was observed many times. This chain joins TRBV20-1 and TRBJ2-2; 10 bases map to TRBD2. The germline V gene has CDR1 DFQATT and CDR2 SNEGSKA (reference sequence). CDR3 size: 15 residues. V lost 6 bases to trimming and J lost 5 bases; unmatched junction nucleotides: 9. For the CDR3, the DNA is TGCAGTGCAGAGCCTAGCGGGAGTACTACCGGGGAGCTGTTTTTT. Encoded protein: CSAEPSGSTTGELFF.

Relative to its sample, this clonotype is medium-sized. The chain combines TRBV6-2 or TRBV6-3 with TRBJ2-7, with 8 bases lining up with TRBD2. The length of the CDR3 is 13 residues. CDR1 MNHEY and CDR2 SVGEGT come from the germline V gene. V was clipped by 4 bases and J by 4 bases; unmatched bases: 3. The CDR3 spells CASSFSGKYEQYV. CDR3 nucleotides: TGTGCCAGCAGTTTTAGCGGGAAATACGAGCAGTACGTC.

This clonotype was counted ten times or more. The chain couples TRBV20-1 to TRBJ2-3, with D perhaps TRBD2 (5 bases). The CDR3 contains 13 residues. The germline V gene has CDR1 DFQATT and CDR2 SNEGSKA (reference sequence). V was pared by 4 bases and J by 5 bases, with 13 bases between. CDR3 DNA sequence: TGCAGTGCTATCTTCGGACTGGTAGATACGCAGTATTTT. As protein: CSAIFGLVDTQYF.

This clonotype counts as medium-sized. The chain recombines TRBV7-8 with TRBJ1-1; perhaps TRBD1 as D (5 bases). V was pared by 8 bases and J by 3 bases, with 13 bases between. CDR1 is SGHVS, CDR2 FQNEAQ, per germline. The CDR3 length is 13 residues. The CDR3 loop reads CASGEGEYTEAFF. CDR3 in DNA: TGTGCCAGCGGTGAAGGGGAGTACACTGAAGCTTTCTTT.

This clonotype was recorded at least ten times. The CDR3 spells CASSLVGGYTDTQYF. The DNA of the CDR3 is TGTGCCAGCAGCTTAGTCGGCGGTTACACAGATACGCAGTATTTT. The genes are TRBV11-2 and TRBJ2-3; D is unresolved. The V end lost 1 base, the J end lost 2 bases, and 10 bases lay between the germline ends. The CDR3 is 15 residues long. Germline values: CDR1 SGHAT, CDR2 FQNNGV. Combining the CDR3 with reference TRBV11-2 and TRBJ2-3 gives the whole variable domain EAGVAQSPRYKIIEKRQSVAFWCNPISGHATLYWYQQILGQGPKLLIQFQNNGVVDDSQLPKDRFSAERLKGVDSTLKIQPAKLEDSAVYLCASSLVGGYTDTQYFGPGTRLTVL.

This clonotype was recorded many times. The chain recombines TRBV9 with TRBJ1-2; 9 positions match TRBD1. V dropped 4 bases and J dropped 2; count of bases not matched to a gene: 6. CDR3 size: 15 residues. Looked up from germline, CDR1 is SGDLS and CDR2 is YYNGEE. CDR3 region: CASSPRTGENYGYTF. The DNA of the CDR3 is TGTGCCAGCAGCCCAAGGACAGGGGAGAACTATGGCTACACCTTC.

This clonotype occurred many times. The gene calls are TRBV12-3 or TRBV12-4 and TRBJ1-2; 9 nucleotides match TRBD1. This CDR3 is 14 amino acids long. The trim removed 5 bases at V and 7 bases at J, leaving 8 bases unmatched. The CDR3 sequence: CASSPRTGVAGYTF. The DNA of the CDR3 is TGTGCCAGCAGTCCTCGGACAGGGGTTGCTGGCTACACCTTC.

This clonotype was detected many times. The rearrangement joins TRBV20-1 to TRBJ2-2; tentatively, D is TRBD2 (5 bases). The CDR3 sequence is 15 residues long. V was cut by 4 bases and J by 2 bases, with 14 bases left in between. CDR1 and CDR2 from the germline V gene are DFQATT and SNEGSKA (reference sequence). The CDR3, as DNA: TGCAGTGCTACGAGGGAACACCTTAACACCGGGGAGCTGTTTTTT. This gives the protein CSATREHLNTGELFF.

This clonotype was counted ten times or more. This sequence joins TRBV6-1 and TRBJ2-1; tentative D call: TRBD2 (7 bases). The CDR3 runs 15 residues. The V end lost 7 bases, the J end lost 8 bases, and 21 bases lay between the germline ends. The germline V gene has CDR1 MNHNS and CDR2 SASEGT. The CDR3 protein is CASKHQGGGRDEQFF. Written as DNA, the CDR3 is TGTGCCAGCAAGCACCAGGGAGGGGGTAGGGATGAGCAGTTCTTC.

This clonotype is deemed medium-sized. This chain connects TRBV18 to TRBJ1-3, with 8 bases matching TRBD1. The CDR3 has 16 residues. Germline CDR1 is KGHSH and CDR2 is LQKENI. V shed 3 bases, J shed 1 base, and the junction held 5 bases outside the gene matches. This chain's CDR3 is CASSPSGQGSGNTIYF. The DNA of the CDR3 is TGTGCCAGCTCACCTTCTGGACAGGGATCTGGAAACACCATATATTTT. Using reference TRBV18 and TRBJ1-3 for the parts outside the CDR3, the full variable domain is NAGVMQNPRHLVRRRGQEARLRCSPMKGHSHVYWYRQLPEEGLKFMVYLQKENIIDESGMPKERFSAEFPKEGPSILRIQQVVRGDSAAYFCASSPSGQGSGNTIYFGEGSWLTVV.